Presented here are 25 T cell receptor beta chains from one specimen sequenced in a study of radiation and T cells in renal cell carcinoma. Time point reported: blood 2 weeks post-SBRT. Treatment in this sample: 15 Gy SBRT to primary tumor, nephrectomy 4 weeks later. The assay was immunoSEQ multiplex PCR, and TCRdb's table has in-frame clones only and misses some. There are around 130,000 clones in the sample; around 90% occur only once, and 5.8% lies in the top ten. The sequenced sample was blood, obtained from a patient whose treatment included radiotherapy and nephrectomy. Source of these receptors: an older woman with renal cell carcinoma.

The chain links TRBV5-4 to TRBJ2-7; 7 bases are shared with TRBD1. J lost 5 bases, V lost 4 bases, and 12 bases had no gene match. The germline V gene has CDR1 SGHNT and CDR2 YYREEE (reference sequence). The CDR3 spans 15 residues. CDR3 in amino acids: CASSPYTGALDEQYF. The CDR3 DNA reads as TGTGCCAGCAGCCCCTATACAGGGGCGCTTGACGAGCAGTACTTC.

The CDR3 nucleotides are TGTGCCAGCAGCGACAGGGTGAGCACTGAAGCTTTCTTT. Translation gives CASSDRVSTEAFF. The V call is TRBV7-9, the J call TRBJ1-1, with TRBD1 matching 7 bases. The germline V gene has CDR1 SEHNR and CDR2 FQNEAQ (reference sequence). J gave up 4 bases and V 5 bases, and 4 bases lay outside the gene matches. The CDR3 spans 13 residues.

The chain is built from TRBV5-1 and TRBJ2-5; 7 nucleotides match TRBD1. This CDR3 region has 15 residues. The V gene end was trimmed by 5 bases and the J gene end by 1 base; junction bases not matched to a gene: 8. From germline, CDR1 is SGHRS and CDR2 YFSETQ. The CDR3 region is CASRDATGPQETQYF. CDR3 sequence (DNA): TGCGCCAGCAGAGATGCGACAGGGCCCCAAGAGACCCAGTACTTC.

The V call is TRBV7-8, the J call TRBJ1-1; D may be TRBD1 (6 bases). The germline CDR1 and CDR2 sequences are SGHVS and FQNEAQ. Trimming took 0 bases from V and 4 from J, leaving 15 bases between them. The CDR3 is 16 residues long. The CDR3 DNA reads TGTGCCAGCAGCTTAGCGACCAGGGGAGTGAGCACTGAAGCTTTCTTT. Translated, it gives CASSLATRGVSTEAFF.

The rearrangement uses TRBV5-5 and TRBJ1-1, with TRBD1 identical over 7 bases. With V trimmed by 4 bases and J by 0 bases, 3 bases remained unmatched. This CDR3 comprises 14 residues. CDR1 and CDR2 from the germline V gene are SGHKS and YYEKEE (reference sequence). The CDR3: CASSLTGLNTEAFF. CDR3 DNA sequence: TGTGCCAGCAGCCTGACAGGGTTGAACACTGAAGCTTTCTTT.

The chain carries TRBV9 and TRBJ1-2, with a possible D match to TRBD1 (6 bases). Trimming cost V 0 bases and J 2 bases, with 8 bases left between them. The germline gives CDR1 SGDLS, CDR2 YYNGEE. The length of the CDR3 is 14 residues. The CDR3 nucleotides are TGTGCCAGCAGCGTAGGGGGGCGGAACTATGGCTACACCTTC. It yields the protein CASSVGGRNYGYTF.

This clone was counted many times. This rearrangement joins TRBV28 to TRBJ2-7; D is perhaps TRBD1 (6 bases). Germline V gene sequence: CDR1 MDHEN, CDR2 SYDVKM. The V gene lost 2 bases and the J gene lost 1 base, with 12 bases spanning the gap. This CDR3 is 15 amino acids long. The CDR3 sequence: CASSLDRFLSYEQYF. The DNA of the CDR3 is TGTGCCAGCAGTTTAGACAGGTTCTTATCCTACGAGCAGTACTTC.

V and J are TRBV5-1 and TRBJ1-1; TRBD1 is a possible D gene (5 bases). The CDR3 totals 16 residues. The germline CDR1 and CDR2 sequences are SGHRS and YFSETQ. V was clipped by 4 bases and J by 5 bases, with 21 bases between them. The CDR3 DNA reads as TGCGCCAGCAGCATGGATGGGGCGACTCTGGGAACTGAAGCTTTCTTT. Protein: CASSMDGATLGTEAFF.

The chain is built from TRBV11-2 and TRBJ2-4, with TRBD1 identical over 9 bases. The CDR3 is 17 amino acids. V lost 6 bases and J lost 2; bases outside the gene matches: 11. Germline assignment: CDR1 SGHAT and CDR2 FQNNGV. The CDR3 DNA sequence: TGTGCCAGCAGGGGGACAGGGAGGGGAGTAACCAAAAACATTCAGTACTTC. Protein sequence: CASRGTGRGVTKNIQYF.

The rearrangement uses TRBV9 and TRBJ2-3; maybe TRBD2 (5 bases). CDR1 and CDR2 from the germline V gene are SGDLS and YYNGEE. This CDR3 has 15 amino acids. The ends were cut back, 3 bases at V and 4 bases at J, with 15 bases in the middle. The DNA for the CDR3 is TGTGCCAGCAGCGCCACCCCTAGCCCCTCAGATACGCAGTATTTT. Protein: CASSATPSPSDTQYF.

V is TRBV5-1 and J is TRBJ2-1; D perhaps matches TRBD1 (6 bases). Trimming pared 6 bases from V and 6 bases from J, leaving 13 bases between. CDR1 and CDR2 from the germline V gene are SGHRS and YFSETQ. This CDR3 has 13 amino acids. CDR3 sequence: CASTQGLGNEQFF. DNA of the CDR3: TGCGCCAGCACACAGGGTCTTGGCAATGAGCAGTTCTTC.

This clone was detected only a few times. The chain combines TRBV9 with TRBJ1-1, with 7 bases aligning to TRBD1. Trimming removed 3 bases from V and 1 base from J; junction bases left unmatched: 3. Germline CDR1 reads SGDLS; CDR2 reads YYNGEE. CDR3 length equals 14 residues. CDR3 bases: TGTGCCAGCAGCGCCGGACAGGAGAACACTGAAGCTTTCTTT. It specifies CASSAGQENTEAFF.

This CDR3 is CASSVGGDPAQPQHF. CDR3 in DNA: TGTGCCAGCAGCGTAGGGGGGGACCCTGCCCAGCCCCAGCATTTT. This chain joins TRBV9 and TRBJ1-5, with a possible D match to TRBD1 (5 bases). CDR3 length: 15 amino acids. Germline V gene lookup returns CDR1 SGDLS and CDR2 YYNGEE. Deletions cut 0 bases from V and 7 bases from J, with 14 bases between.

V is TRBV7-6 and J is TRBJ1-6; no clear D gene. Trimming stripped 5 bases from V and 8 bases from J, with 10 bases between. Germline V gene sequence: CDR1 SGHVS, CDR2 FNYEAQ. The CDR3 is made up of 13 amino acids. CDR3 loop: CASSTQTDSPLHF. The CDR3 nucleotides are TGTGCCAGCAGCACCCAGACCGATTCACCCCTCCACTTT.

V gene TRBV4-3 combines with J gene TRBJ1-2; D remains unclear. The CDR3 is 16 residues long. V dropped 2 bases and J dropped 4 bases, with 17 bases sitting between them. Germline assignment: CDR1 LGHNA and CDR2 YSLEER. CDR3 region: CASSQFMWTESYGYTF. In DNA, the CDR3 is TGCGCCAGCAGCCAATTTATGTGGACGGAGTCCTATGGCTACACCTTC.

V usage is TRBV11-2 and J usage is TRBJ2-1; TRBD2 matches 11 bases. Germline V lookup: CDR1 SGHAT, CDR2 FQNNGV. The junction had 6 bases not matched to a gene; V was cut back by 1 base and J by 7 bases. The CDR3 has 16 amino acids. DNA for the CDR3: TGTGCCAGCAGCTTAGGCCTAGCGGGGGGTGAGAATGAGCAGTTCTTC. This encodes CASSLGLAGGENEQFF.

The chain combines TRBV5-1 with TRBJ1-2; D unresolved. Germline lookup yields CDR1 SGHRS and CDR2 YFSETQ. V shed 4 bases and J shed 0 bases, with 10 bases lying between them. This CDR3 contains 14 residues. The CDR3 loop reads CASSADMTNYGYTF. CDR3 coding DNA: TGCGCCAGCAGCGCCGACATGACTAACTATGGCTACACCTTC. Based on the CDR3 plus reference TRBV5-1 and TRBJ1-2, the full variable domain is KAGVTQTPRYLIKTRGQQVTLSCSPISGHRSVSWYQQTPGQGLQFLFEYFSETQRNKGNFPGRFSGRQFSNSRSEMNVSTLELGDSALYLCASSADMTNYGYTFGSGTRLTVV.

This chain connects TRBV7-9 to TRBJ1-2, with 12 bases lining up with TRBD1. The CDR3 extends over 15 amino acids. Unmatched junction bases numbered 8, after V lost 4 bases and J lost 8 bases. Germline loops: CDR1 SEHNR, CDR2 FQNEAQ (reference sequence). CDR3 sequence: CASSSWAGTGGGYTF. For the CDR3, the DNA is TGTGCCAGCAGCTCTTGGGCCGGGACAGGGGGCGGCTACACCTTC.

CDR3 bases: TGTGCCAGCTCACCGACAGGGGGCCGGAGGAGCAATCAGCCCCAGCATTTT. Its translation: CASSPTGGRRSNQPQHF. V usage is TRBV18 and J usage is TRBJ1-5, with 10 bases lining up with TRBD1. The J segment lost 1 base and the V segment lost 3 bases, leaving 6 bases of the junction unmatched. Germline CDR1 reads KGHSH; CDR2 reads LQKENI. The CDR3 is 17 residues long. The entire variable domain, with the rest obtained from reference TRBV18 and TRBJ1-5, is as follows: NAGVMQNPRHLVRRRGQEARLRCSPMKGHSHVYWYRQLPEEGLKFMVYLQKENIIDESGMPKERFSAEFPKEGPSILRIQQVVRGDSAAYFCASSPTGGRRSNQPQHFGDGTRLSIL.

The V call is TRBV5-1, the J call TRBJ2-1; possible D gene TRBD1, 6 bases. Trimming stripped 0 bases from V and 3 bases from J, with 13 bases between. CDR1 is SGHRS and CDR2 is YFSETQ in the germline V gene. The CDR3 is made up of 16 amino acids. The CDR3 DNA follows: TGCGCCAGCAGCTTGGGGGTACTAGGGGGCTACAATGAGCAGTTCTTC. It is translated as CASSLGVLGGYNEQFF.

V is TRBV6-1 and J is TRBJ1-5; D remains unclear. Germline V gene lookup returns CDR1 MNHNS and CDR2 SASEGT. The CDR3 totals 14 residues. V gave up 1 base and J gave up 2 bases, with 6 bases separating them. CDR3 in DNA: TGTGCCAGCAGTGAAGTTTGGGGCAATCAGCCCCAGCATTTT. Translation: CASSEVWGNQPQHF.

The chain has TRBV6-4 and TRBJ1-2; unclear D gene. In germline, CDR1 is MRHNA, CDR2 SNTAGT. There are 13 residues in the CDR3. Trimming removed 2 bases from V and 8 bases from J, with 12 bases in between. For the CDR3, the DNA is TGTGCCAGCAGTGACGGAACGGCCAGCGGCTACACCTTC. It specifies CASSDGTASGYTF.

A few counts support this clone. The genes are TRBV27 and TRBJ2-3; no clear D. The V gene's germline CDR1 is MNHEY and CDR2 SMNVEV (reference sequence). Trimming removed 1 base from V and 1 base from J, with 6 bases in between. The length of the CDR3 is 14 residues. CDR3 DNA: TGTGCCAGCAGTTTATTCGCGGGCACAGATACGCAGTATTTT. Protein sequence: CASSLFAGTDTQYF.

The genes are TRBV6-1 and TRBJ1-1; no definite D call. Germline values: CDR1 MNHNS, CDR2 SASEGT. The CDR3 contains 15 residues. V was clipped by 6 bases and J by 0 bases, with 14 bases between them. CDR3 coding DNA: TGTGCCAGCAGCGAGTTTCTTCTCGTGAACACTGAAGCTTTCTTT. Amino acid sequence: CASSEFLLVNTEAFF.

CDR3 in amino acids: CASRGPMNTEAFF. The DNA of the CDR3 is TGTGCCAGCAGGGGGCCCATGAACACTGAAGCTTTCTTT. The chain employs TRBV6-5 and TRBJ1-1, with D perhaps TRBD1 (5 bases). V lost 6 bases and J 0 bases, leaving 8 bases between the germline ends. CDR1 is MNHEY and CDR2 is SVGAGI in the germline V gene. This CDR3 contains 13 residues.